This T cell receptor (beta chain) was found in a study of shared clonotypes between healthy human individuals. Naive CD8 cells comprised CD45RO-negative, CCR7-positively selected cells, excluding terminally differentiated effector memory CD45RA+ cells. Germline V gene lookup returns CDR1 MGHRA and CDR2 YSYEKL. CDR3 size: 14 residues. The V end was cut by 5 bases, the J end by 10 bases, with 15 bases between. Profiling relied on immunoSEQ multiplex PCR, and the TCRdb table lists in-frame clones only, not all of them. The sample includes millions of clones, around 96% seen only once; the top ten take 0.9% to 1.3%.

The chain carries TRBV4-1 and TRBJ1-6; a weak D match, TRBD1 (5 bases). The source of this sequence is a young man in good health. Sample: naive CD8+ T cells sorted from blood. The CDR3 reads CASSLDSTGSPLHF. In nucleotides, the CDR3 is TGCGCCAGCAGCTTAGACAGTACGGGGTCACCCCTCCACTTT.